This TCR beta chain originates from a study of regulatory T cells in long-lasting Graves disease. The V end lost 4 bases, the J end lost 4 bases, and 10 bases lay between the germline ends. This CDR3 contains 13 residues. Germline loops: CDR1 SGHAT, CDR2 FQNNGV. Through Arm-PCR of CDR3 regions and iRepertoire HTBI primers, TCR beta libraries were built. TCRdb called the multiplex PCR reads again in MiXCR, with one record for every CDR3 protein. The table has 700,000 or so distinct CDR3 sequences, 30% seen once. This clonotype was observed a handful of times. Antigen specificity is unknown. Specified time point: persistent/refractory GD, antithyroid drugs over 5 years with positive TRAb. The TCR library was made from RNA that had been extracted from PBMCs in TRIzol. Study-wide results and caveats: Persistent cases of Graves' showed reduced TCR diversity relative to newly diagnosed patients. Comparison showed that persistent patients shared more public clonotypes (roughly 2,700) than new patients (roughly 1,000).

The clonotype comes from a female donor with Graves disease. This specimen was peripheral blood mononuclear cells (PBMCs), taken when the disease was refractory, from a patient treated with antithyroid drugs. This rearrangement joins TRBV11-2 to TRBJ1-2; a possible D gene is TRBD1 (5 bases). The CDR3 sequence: CASSSGPFYGYTF. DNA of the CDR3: TGTGCCAGCAGCTCGGGGCCCTTCTATGGCTACACCTTC.